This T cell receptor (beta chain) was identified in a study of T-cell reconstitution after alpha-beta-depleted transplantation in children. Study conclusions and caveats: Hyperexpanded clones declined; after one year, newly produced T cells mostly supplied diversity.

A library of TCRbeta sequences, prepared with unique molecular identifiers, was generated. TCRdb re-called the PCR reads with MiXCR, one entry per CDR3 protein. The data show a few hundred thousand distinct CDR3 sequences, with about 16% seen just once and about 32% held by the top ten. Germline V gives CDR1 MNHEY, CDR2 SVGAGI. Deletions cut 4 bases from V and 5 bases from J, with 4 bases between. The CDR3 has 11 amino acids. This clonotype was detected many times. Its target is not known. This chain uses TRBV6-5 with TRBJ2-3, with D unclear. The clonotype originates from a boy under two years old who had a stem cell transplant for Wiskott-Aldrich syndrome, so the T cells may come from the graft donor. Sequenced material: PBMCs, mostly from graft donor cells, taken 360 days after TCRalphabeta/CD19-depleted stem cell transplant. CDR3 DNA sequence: TGTGCCAGCAGTTTAAAAGATACGCAGTATTTT. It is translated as CASSLKDTQYF.